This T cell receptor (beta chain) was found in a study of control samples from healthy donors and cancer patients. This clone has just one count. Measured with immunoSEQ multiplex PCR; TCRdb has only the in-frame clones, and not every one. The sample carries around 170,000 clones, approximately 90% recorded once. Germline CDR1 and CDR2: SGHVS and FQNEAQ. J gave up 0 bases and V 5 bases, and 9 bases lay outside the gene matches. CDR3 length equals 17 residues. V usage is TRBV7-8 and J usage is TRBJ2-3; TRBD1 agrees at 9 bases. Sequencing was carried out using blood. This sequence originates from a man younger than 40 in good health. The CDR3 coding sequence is TGTGCCAGCAGCGCTGACCCAGGACAGGGGAGCACAGATACGCAGTATTTT. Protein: CASSADPGQGSTDTQYF.